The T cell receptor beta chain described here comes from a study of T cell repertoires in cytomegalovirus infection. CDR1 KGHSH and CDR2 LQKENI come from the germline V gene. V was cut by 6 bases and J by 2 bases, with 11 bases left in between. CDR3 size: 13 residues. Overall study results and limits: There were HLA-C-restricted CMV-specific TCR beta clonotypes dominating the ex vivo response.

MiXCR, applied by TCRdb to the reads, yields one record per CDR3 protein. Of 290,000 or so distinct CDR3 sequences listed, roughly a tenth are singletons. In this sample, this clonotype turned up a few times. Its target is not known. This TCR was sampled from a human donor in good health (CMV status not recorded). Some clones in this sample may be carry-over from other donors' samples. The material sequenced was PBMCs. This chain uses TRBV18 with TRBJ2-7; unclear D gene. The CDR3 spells CASSRTETYEQYF. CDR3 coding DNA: TGTGCCAGCTCCAGGACCGAAACCTACGAGCAGTACTTC.